These 32 T cell receptor beta chains share one sample of origin, sequenced in a study of Graves' ophthalmopathy and Graves' hyperthyroidism (dated by TCRdb to 2017 to 2018). Sequencing was carried out with an Illumina HiSeq 2000. For repertoire sequencing, the TCR beta CDR3 regions were amplified from RNA transcripts. HTBI primers and the Qiagen OneStep RT-PCR kit were used in a first-round RT-PCR, which was followed by a second-round multiplex PCR, size selection and purification. TCRdb took the public reads, trimmed them with fastp at Q25, ran MiXCR for clone calling and kept in-frame beta chains. Identical CDR3 proteins give one entry, which carries the most common genes and DNA. For this sample there are under 400,000 distinct CDR3 sequences; 15% to 20% appear just once. Of the sample, approximately 13% falls within the top ten clones. Material for sequencing was peripheral blood. The receptors shown here come from an adult man with Graves' ophthalmopathy.

This clonotype was picked up many times. The chain is built from TRBV18 and TRBJ1-1; unclear D gene. The ends were cut back, 1 base at V and 1 base at J, with 10 bases in the middle. Germline V gene sequence: CDR1 KGHSH, CDR2 LQKENI. This CDR3 is built from 15 residues. The CDR3 DNA is TGTGCCAGCTCACCACGGGTGAAAGAGAACACTGAAGCTTTCTTT. This translates into CASSPRVKENTEAFF.

This clonotype was seen a few times. The chain has TRBV5-1 and TRBJ2-7, with D perhaps given as TRBD1 or TRBD2 (5 bases each). The CDR3 contains 13 residues. Germline loops: CDR1 SGHRS, CDR2 YFSETQ. The germline V and J ends were trimmed by 4 bases and 1 base, with 9 bases remaining between them. CDR3 DNA sequence: TGCGCCAGCAGCGAGAGGGGATCCTACGAGCAGTACTTC. This sequence encodes CASSERGSYEQYF.

V and J are TRBV9 and TRBJ2-5; 7 bases align to TRBD1. The V segment lost 3 bases and the J segment 3 bases; nucleotides outside the gene matches: 5. Germline CDR1 and CDR2: SGDLS and YYNGEE. The CDR3 runs 14 residues. This chain's CDR3 is CASSDTGTEETQYF. The CDR3, as DNA: TGTGCCAGCAGCGACACCGGGACAGAAGAGACCCAGTACTTC.

This clonotype was picked up many times. V and J are TRBV19 and TRBJ1-5; weak D call: TRBD1 (5 bases). The CDR3 is 13 residues long. Germline lookup yields CDR1 LNHDA and CDR2 SQIVND (reference sequence). Deletions cut 7 bases from V and 6 bases from J, with 13 bases between. CDR3 protein: CASNRSGPQPQHF. CDR3 coding DNA: TGTGCCAGTAATAGGTCAGGGCCTCAGCCCCAGCATTTT.

This clonotype has a count of ten or more. V is TRBV20-1 and J is TRBJ2-7; D remains ambiguous. V lost 6 bases and J lost 1, with 19 bases in between. The V gene's germline CDR1 is DFQATT and CDR2 SNEGSKA (reference sequence). This CDR3 comprises 15 residues. The CDR3 region has the DNA TGCAGTGCCGGTCCAGGTACGGGTCAGTCCTACGAGCAGTACTTC. Its protein is CSAGPGTGQSYEQYF.

This clonotype came up many times. This chain links TRBV6-2 or TRBV6-3 with TRBJ2-5, with 10 nucleotides matching TRBD2. CDR3 size: 15 residues. Germline CDR1 is MNHEY and CDR2 is SVGEGT. The J segment lost 1 base and the V segment lost 8 bases, leaving 7 bases of the junction unmatched. The CDR3 loop reads CASCLAGAIQETQYF. CDR3 DNA: TGTGCCAGCTGCCTAGCGGGGGCAATCCAAGAGACCCAGTACTTC.

This clonotype was recorded at least ten times. J is TRBJ2-7 and V is TRBV5-1; 10 bases agree with TRBD1. Germline CDR1 SGHRS, CDR2 YFSETQ. The J segment lost 3 bases and the V segment lost 3 bases, leaving 9 bases of the junction unmatched. The CDR3 is made up of 16 amino acids. CDR3 sequence (DNA): TGCGCCAGCAGCTCACCTCCGGGACAGGGGTTCTACGAGCAGTACTTC. It is translated as CASSSPPGQGFYEQYF.

This clonotype appeared a single time. One base away lies a much larger clone, so this may be a sequencing read error. This sequence joins TRBV7-8 and TRBJ2-7, with D possibly being TRBD2 (6 bases). Trimming removed 4 bases from V and 7 bases from J, with 14 bases in between. CDR1 is SGHVS, CDR2 FQNEAQ, per germline. The length of the CDR3 is 13 residues. In DNA form, the CDR3 reads TGTGCCAGCAGCTACGCCAAGGAGGGTGAGCAGTACTTC. This sequence encodes CASSYAKEGEQYF.

Only a few counts were recorded for this clonotype. The chain carries TRBV6-2 or TRBV6-3 and TRBJ1-1; D is ambiguous. Trimming took off 0 bases at V and 3 bases at J, with 8 bases between the two ends. Germline V gives CDR1 MNHEY, CDR2 SVGEGT. This CDR3 region has 14 residues. The CDR3 nucleotides are TGTGCCAGCAGTTACTCGCTCGAATACACTGAAGCTTTCTTT. Translating gives CASSYSLEYTEAFF.

This clonotype was recorded at least ten times. The V and J genes are TRBV6-2 or TRBV6-3 and TRBJ2-7; D may correspond to TRBD1 or TRBD2 (5 bases each). This CDR3 has 14 amino acids. Germline assignment: CDR1 MNHEY and CDR2 SVGEGT. Deletions cut 4 bases from V and 6 bases from J, with 16 bases between. The CDR3 region is CASSSPGLAIEQYF. The CDR3 bases are TGTGCCAGCAGTTCCCCGGGGCTGGCAATCGAGCAGTACTTC.

The rearrangement uses TRBV12-3 or TRBV12-4 and TRBJ1-1; D may be TRBD1 (5 bases). This CDR3 is built from 15 residues. Trimming shortened V by 5 bases and J by 7 bases, and 20 bases separated the two germline ends. The CDR3 region has the DNA TGTGCCAGCAGTGCTCGGGACCACCCAATAGGTGAAGCTTTCTTT. Residues: CASSARDHPIGEAFF.

The table lists this clonotype with a few counts. A much larger clone differs from this one at a single base, so this may be a read error. Here the CDR3 omits its conserved ending phenylalanine or tryptophan, so a read error is the likely source. The rearrangement joins TRBV11-3 to TRBJ2-5; tentatively, D is TRBD1 (6 bases). V was clipped by 4 bases and J by 2 bases, with 11 bases between them. This CDR3 is built from 14 residues. Germline CDR1 reads SGHNT; CDR2 reads YENEEA. CDR3 loop: CASSSKTGQETQYL. CDR3 nucleotide sequence: TGTGCCAGCAGCTCAAAGACAGGACAAGAGACCCAGTACTTA.

In this sample, this clonotype turned up a few times. The CDR3 region is CASSLDGLHGNTIYF. CDR3 in DNA: TGCGCCAGCAGCTTGGATGGGCTCCATGGAAACACCATATATTTT. The rearrangement joins TRBV5-1 to TRBJ1-3; D gene ambiguous. V gave up 0 bases and J gave up 3 bases, with 10 bases separating them. CDR3 length: 15 residues. CDR1 and CDR2 from the germline V gene are SGHRS and YFSETQ.

This clonotype has a count of ten or more. V gene TRBV4-2 combines with J gene TRBJ1-3; tentatively, D is TRBD1 (5 bases). The germline CDR1 and CDR2 sequences are LGHNA and YNFKEQ. This CDR3 has 15 residues. Deletions cut 0 bases from V and 5 bases from J, with 11 bases between. CDR3 loop: CASSQEGRERNTIYF. The CDR3 coding sequence is TGTGCCAGCAGCCAAGAGGGCAGGGAGAGAAACACCATATATTTT.

Ten or more counts support this clonotype. CDR3 sequence (DNA): TGTGCCAGCAGCGACGGGGACAGTCTCAATCAGCCCCAGCATTTT. It translates to CASSDGDSLNQPQHF. The genes are TRBV5-6 and TRBJ1-5; TRBD1 matches at 7 bases. CDR1 is SGHDT and CDR2 is YYEEEE in the germline V gene. The V and J ends lost 4 bases and 3 bases, in that order; junction bases with no gene match: 7. This CDR3 spans 15 amino acids.

This clonotype was recorded many times. This chain connects TRBV11-2 to TRBJ1-3; D remains ambiguous. The V gene lost 5 bases and the J gene lost 0 bases, with 8 bases spanning the gap. The CDR3 has 14 residues. Germline loops: CDR1 SGHAT, CDR2 FQNNGV. The CDR3 here is CASSLAYSGNTIYF. The CDR3 DNA reads TGTGCCAGCAGCCTAGCCTACTCTGGAAACACCATATATTTT.

In this sample, this clonotype turned up many times. V and J are TRBV29-1 and TRBJ1-3; D is ambiguous. V shed 0 bases and J shed 0 bases, with 9 bases lying between them. CDR1 and CDR2 from the germline V gene are SQVTM and ANQGSEA. The CDR3 totals 15 residues. In DNA form, the CDR3 reads TGCAGCGTTGAAGACTGGCAGACCTCTGGAAACACCATATATTTT. Protein: CSVEDWQTSGNTIYF.

This clonotype was counted ten times or more. The CDR3 reads CASSAPGPRNTEAFF. As DNA, the CDR3 is TGTGCCAGCAGCGCTCCGGGACCGAGAAATACTGAAGCTTTCTTT. This rearrangement joins TRBV11-2 to TRBJ1-1; D is possibly TRBD1 (5 bases). Trimming cost V 5 bases and J 5 bases, with 18 bases left between them. CDR1 and CDR2 (germline): SGHAT, FQNNGV. The CDR3 totals 15 residues.

This clonotype was picked up many times. The chain has TRBV3-1 and TRBJ1-1; D is ambiguous. The CDR3 loop spans 13 amino acids. V was pared by 1 base and J by 5 bases, with 8 bases between. Germline V CDR1 and CDR2: LGHDT, YNNKEL (reference sequence). The CDR3 here is CASSQVFWTEAFF. The CDR3 nucleotides read TGTGCCAGCAGCCAAGTCTTTTGGACTGAAGCTTTCTTT.

In DNA, the CDR3 is TGTGCCAGCAGCTTAATGAAGAGCGGAGCCAGGATGGGGGAGCAGTACTTC. This gives the protein CASSLMKSGARMGEQYF. This chain joins TRBV7-6 and TRBJ2-7; possibly TRBD2 for D (5 bases). V was clipped by 2 bases and J by 7 bases, with 24 bases between them. CDR1 is SGHVS, CDR2 FNYEAQ, per germline. This CDR3 spans 17 amino acids.

A few counts support this clonotype. The chain couples TRBV12-3 or TRBV12-4 to TRBJ1-2; perhaps TRBD1 as D (5 bases). The CDR3 runs 12 residues. The V and J ends lost 6 bases and 4 bases respectively, with 9 bases between them. The CDR3 coding sequence is TGTGCCAGCAGACAGGAGAGCTATGGCTACACCTTC. This codes for CASRQESYGYTF.

This clonotype has at least ten counts. This sequence joins TRBV6-2 or TRBV6-3 and TRBJ2-5; D unresolved. CDR1 MNHEY and CDR2 SVGEGT come from the germline V gene. This CDR3 has 13 amino acids. The V end lost 6 bases, the J end lost 1 base, and 9 bases lay between the germline ends. The CDR3, as DNA: TGTGCCAGCAGGGGTAGCTCCCAAGAGACCCAGTACTTC. Translation: CASRGSSQETQYF.

Many counts were recorded for this clonotype. The chain uses TRBV29-1 and TRBJ2-5; tentatively, D is TRBD2 (5 bases). CDR3 length: 13 amino acids. CDR1 and CDR2 from the germline V gene are SQVTM and ANQGSEA. V was cut by 7 bases and J by 1 base, with 13 bases left in between. The CDR3 nucleotides are TGCAGCGGCGCGCGAGGGCCCCAAGAGACCCAGTACTTC. Translating gives CSGARGPQETQYF.

This clonotype was counted ten times or more. V and J are TRBV7-2 and TRBJ1-5; 9 bases fit TRBD1. Germline CDR1 is SGHTA and CDR2 is FQGNSA. V shed 5 bases, J shed 4 bases, and the junction held 6 bases outside the gene matches. CDR3 length equals 15 residues. Written as DNA, the CDR3 is TGTGCCAGCAGCCGGACAGGGGAACGGAATCAGCCCCAGCATTTT. It is translated as CASSRTGERNQPQHF.

This clonotype appeared many times. This rearrangement joins TRBV18 to TRBJ1-5; D is possibly TRBD1 (6 bases). CDR1 is KGHSH and CDR2 is LQKENI in the germline V gene. The V and J ends lost 5 bases and 2 bases respectively, with 10 bases between them. The CDR3 consists of 14 residues. This CDR3 reads CASSTQGGNQPQHF. CDR3 coding DNA: TGTGCCAGCTCAACACAGGGTGGCAATCAGCCCCAGCATTTT.

This clonotype was seen many times. The chain is built from TRBV11-2 and TRBJ2-1; D is unresolved. The CDR3 runs to 14 residues. V was pared by 1 base and J by 4 bases, with 8 bases between. Germline-derived CDR1 and CDR2 are SGHAT and FQNNGV. DNA of the CDR3: TGTGCCAGCAGCTTAGCCGGCGCTTACAATGAGCAGTTCTTC. Amino acids: CASSLAGAYNEQFF.

This clonotype was picked up many times. This chain uses TRBV20-1 with TRBJ2-5, with 12 bases fitting TRBD1. The germline V gene encodes CDR1 DFQATT and CDR2 SNEGSKA (reference sequence). This CDR3 has 14 amino acids. Germline trimming cut 6 bases from V and 2 bases from J; bases unmatched to any gene: 4. CDR3 sequence (DNA): TGCAGTGCCCGGGACAGGGGGCGACAAGAGACCCAGTACTTC. Protein sequence: CSARDRGRQETQYF.

The chain is built from TRBV12-3 or TRBV12-4 and TRBJ1-1; D perhaps matches TRBD1 (6 bases). This CDR3 contains 11 residues. Trimming took 8 bases from V and 6 from J, leaving 10 bases between them. For the CDR3, the DNA is TGTGCCAGCTGGGCAGGGGCTGAAGCTTTCTTT. This encodes CASWAGAEAFF.

This clonotype was counted at least ten times. The chain employs TRBV29-1 and TRBJ2-4; 9 bases are shared with TRBD1. The germline gives CDR1 SQVTM, CDR2 ANQGSEA. The CDR3 covers 18 residues. V was pared by 0 bases and J by 6 bases, with 15 bases of the junction left unmatched. The CDR3 protein is CSVEDLMGTGRERNIQYF. CDR3 in DNA: TGCAGCGTTGAAGATCTAATGGGGACAGGGAGGGAGAGAAACATTCAGTACTTC. Full variable domain (rest looked up from reference TRBV29-1 and TRBJ2-4): SAVISQKPSRDICQRGTSLTIQCQVDSQVTMMFWYRQQPGQSLTLIATANQGSEATYESGFVIDKFPISRPNLTFSTLTVSNMSPEDSSIYLCSVEDLMGTGRERNIQYFGAGTRLSVL.

This clonotype was recorded many times. Here the CDR3 reads CASTRSSGTVTYGYTF. In nucleotides, the CDR3 is TGTGCCAGCACCCGTAGTTCCGGGACAGTGACCTATGGCTACACCTTC. The chain employs TRBV11-2 and TRBJ1-2, with 7 bases lining up with TRBD1. The CDR3 length is 16 residues. The V segment lost 7 bases and the J segment 4 bases; nucleotides outside the gene matches: 15. Germline V gives CDR1 SGHAT, CDR2 FQNNGV.

The chain employs TRBV7-9 and TRBJ2-5; the D gene is possibly TRBD1 (6 bases). Germline assignment: CDR1 SEHNR and CDR2 FQNEAQ (reference sequence). The CDR3 spans 14 residues. Trimming took 4 bases from V and 4 from J, leaving 13 bases between them. In DNA, the CDR3 is TGTGCCAGCAGCTCCGGCAGGGGTCGAGAGACCCAGTACTTC. This codes for CASSSGRGRETQYF.

On this clonotype: A read error may produce the germline difference seen at one junction end. This chain uses TRBV30 with TRBJ1-1, with D unresolved. Germline V gene sequence: CDR1 GTSNPN, CDR2 SVGIG (reference sequence). The CDR3 has 13 amino acids. DNA of the CDR3: TGTGCCTGGAGTCTAGAGAGGATACCTCTTCCCTCATTT. Its translation: CAWSLERIPLPSF.